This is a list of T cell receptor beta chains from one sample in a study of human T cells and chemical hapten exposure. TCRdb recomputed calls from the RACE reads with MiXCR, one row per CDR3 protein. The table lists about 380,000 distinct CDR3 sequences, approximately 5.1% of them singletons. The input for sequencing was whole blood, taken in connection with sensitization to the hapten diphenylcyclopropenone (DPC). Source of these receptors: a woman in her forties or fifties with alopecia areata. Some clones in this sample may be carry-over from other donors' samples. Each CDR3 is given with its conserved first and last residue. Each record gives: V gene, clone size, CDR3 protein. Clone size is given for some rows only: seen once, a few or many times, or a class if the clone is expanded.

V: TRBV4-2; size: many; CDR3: CASSLLPDEPQETQYF
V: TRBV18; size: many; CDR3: CASSPQGDQPQHF
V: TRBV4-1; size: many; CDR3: CASSPSSMPYNEQFF
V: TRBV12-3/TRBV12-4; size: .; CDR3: CASRTSGGAYEQFF
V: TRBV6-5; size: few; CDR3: CASTPGQGGDEQFF
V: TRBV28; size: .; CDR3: CASSFGGTGQETQYF
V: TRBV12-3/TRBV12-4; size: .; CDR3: CASKRAGESPLHF
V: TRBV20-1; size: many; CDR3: CSARDTASGYEQYF
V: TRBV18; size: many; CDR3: CASSLSGTGGTEAFF
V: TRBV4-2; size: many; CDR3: CASSHTPGLARYEQYF
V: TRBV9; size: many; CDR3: CASSPERGPSYEQYF
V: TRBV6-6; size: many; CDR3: CASRLGLVGTGELFF
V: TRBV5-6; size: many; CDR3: CASSRGSVTGANVLTF
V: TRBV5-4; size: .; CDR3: CASLLAGADIQYF
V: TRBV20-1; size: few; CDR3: CSARKGTSGRTDTQYF